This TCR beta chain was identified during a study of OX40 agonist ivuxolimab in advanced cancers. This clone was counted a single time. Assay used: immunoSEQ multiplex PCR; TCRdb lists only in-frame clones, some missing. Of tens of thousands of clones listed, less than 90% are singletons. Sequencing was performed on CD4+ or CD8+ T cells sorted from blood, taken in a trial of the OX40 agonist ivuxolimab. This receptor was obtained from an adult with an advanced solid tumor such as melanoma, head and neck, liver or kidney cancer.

The CDR3 loop reads CASSFTGGNGYTF. The CDR3 DNA is TGTGCCAGCAGTTTTACAGGGGGGAATGGCTACACCTTC. The chain has TRBV6-6 and TRBJ1-2, with 8 bases identical to TRBD1. The CDR3 length is 13 residues. V was clipped by 4 bases and J by 6 bases; unmatched bases: 4. Germline CDR1 and CDR2: MNHNY and SVGAGI (reference sequence).